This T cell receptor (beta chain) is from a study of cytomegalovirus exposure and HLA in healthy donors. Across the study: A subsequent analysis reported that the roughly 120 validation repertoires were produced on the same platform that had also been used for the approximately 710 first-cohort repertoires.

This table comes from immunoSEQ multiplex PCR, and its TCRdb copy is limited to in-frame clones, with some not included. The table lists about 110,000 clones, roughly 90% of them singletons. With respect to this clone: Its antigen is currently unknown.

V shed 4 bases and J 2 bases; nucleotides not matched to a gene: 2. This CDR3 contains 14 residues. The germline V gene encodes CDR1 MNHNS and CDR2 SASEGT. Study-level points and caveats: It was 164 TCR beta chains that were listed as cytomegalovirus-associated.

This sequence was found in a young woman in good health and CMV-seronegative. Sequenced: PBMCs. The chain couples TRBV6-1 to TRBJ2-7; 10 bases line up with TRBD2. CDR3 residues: CASSGAGGAYEQYF. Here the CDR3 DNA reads TGTGCCAGCAGTGGAGCGGGAGGGGCCTACGAGCAGTACTTC.